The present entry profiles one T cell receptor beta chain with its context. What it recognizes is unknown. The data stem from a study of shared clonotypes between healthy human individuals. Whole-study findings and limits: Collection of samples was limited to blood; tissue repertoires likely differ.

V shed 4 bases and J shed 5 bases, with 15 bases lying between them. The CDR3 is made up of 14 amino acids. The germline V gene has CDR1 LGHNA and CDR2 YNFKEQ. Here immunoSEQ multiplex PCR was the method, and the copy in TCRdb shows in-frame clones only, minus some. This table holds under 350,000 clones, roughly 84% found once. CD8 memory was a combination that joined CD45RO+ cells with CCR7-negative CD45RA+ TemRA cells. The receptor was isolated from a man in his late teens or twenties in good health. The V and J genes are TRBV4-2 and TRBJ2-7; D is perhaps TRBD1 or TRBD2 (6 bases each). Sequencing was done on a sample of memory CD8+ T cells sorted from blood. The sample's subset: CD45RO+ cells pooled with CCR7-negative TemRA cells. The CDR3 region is CASSPFEGGHEQYF. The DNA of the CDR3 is TGTGCCAGCAGCCCCTTCGAGGGGGGACACGAGCAGTACTTC.